Each of the 6 T cell receptor beta chains below was sequenced from the same sample in a study of cytomegalovirus exposure and HLA in healthy donors. 13 Jbeta primers and 60 Vbeta primers were used for the PCR. TCRdb's table, derived via immunoSEQ multiplex PCR, lists solely in-frame clones and lacks some. The sample has more than 150,000 clones, roughly 80% seen once. The material sequenced was PBMCs. The receptors shown here come from a girl aged 10 to 17 in good health and CMV-seropositive.

V and J are TRBV9 and TRBJ2-7; TRBD2 is a possible D gene (6 bases). Trimming removed 0 bases from V and 0 bases from J, with 10 bases in between. The germline CDR1 and CDR2 sequences are SGDLS and YYNGEE. This CDR3 region has 15 residues. CDR3 sequence reads: CASSVGRESSYEQYF. CDR3 coding DNA: TGTGCCAGCAGCGTAGGCCGGGAGAGCTCCTACGAGCAGTACTTC.

This clone has just one count. J is TRBJ2-7 and V is TRBV19, with TRBD1 as a possible D gene (7 bases). This CDR3 contains 13 residues. CDR1 is LNHDA and CDR2 is SQIVND in the germline V gene (reference sequence). V was clipped by 8 bases and J by 0 bases, with 11 bases between them. The CDR3 nucleotides read TGTGCCAGTGCGGGACAGCACTCCTACGAGCAGTACTTC. The encoded protein is CASAGQHSYEQYF.

The genes are TRBV30 and TRBJ1-1; D remains ambiguous. The CDR3 has 13 residues. CDR1 and CDR2 (germline): GTSNPN, SVGIG (reference sequence). Trimming stripped 0 bases from V and 5 bases from J, with 10 bases between. The CDR3 DNA follows: TGTGCCTGGAGTGTTAGGGAGGGTACTGAAGCTTTCTTT. Encoded protein: CAWSVREGTEAFF.

The V call is TRBV2, the J call TRBJ2-1, with D unresolved. CDR3 length: 14 residues. The ends were cut back, 6 bases at V and 0 bases at J, with 9 bases in the middle. The V gene's germline CDR1 is SNHLY and CDR2 FYNNEI. The CDR3 region has the DNA TGTGCCAGCAGCCAGGAAATCTCCTACAATGAGCAGTTCTTC. It codes for CASSQEISYNEQFF.

The chain is built from TRBV18 and TRBJ1-5, with 7 bases lining up with TRBD1. CDR1 and CDR2 (germline): KGHSH, LQKENI. The CDR3 totals 14 residues. Losses at the gene ends were 3 bases for V and 4 bases for J; bases not matched to a gene: 3. The CDR3 nucleotides read TGTGCCAGCTCACCGTTGACAGGGAATCAGCCCCAGCATTTT. Translation: CASSPLTGNQPQHF.

V is TRBV10-2 and J is TRBJ2-2; 10 positions agree with TRBD1. The CDR3 covers 15 residues. Per germline, CDR1 WSHSY and CDR2 SAAADI. J gave up 4 bases and V 6 bases, and 5 bases lay outside the gene matches. Written as DNA, the CDR3 is TGCGCCAGCAGGGGGACAGGGGAAGTCACCGGGGAGCTGTTTTTT. Translating it yields CASRGTGEVTGELFF.